This entry lists 25 T cell receptor beta chains sequenced from one sample in a study of T cells in Graves' hyperthyroidism and ophthalmopathy. It was RNA transcripts that yielded the amplified TCR beta CDR3 regions. HTBI primers drove first-round RT-PCR of the TCR CDR3. One entry per CDR3 protein, called by TCRdb with MiXCR from the multiplex PCR reads. The sample gives over 500,000 distinct CDR3 sequences, 15% to 20% of which show up once; about 29% is in the top ten. The sample taken for sequencing was blood. Receptors were obtained from a woman aged 30 to 39 with Graves' ophthalmopathy.

This sequence joins TRBV19 and TRBJ2-2; no reliable D call. The germline CDR1 and CDR2 sequences are LNHDA and SQIVND (reference sequence). CDR3 size: 13 residues. V lost 1 base and J lost 7, with 7 bases in between. CDR3 loop: CASSIVGSGELFF. CDR3 DNA sequence: TGTGCCAGTAGTATAGTTGGTAGCGGGGAGCTGTTTTTT.

This clonotype was recorded many times. The rearrangement joins TRBV24-1 to TRBJ2-2; possible D gene TRBD2, 5 bases. V was clipped by 3 bases and J by 4 bases, with 11 bases between them. The CDR3 runs 15 residues. Looked up from germline, CDR1 is KGHDR and CDR2 is SFDVKD. CDR3: CATSDRQLATGELFF. DNA of the CDR3: TGTGCCACCAGTGATCGTCAGCTAGCCACCGGGGAGCTGTTTTTT.

This clonotype turned up a few times. The V gene is TRBV6-2 or TRBV6-3, the J gene TRBJ2-3; D unclear. The CDR3 totals 13 residues. The V end lost 2 bases, the J end lost 7 bases, and 10 bases lay between the germline ends. Germline CDR1 reads MNHEY; CDR2 reads SVGEGT. The chain's CDR3 is CASSYGRLNTQYF. The CDR3 DNA reads TGTGCCAGCAGTTACGGCCGGCTTAATACGCAGTATTTT.

This clonotype appeared many times. The chain couples TRBV27 to TRBJ1-2; D is unresolved. Between the trimmed V and J ends, which lost 2 bases and 3 bases, there was a span of 13 bases. Germline V gives CDR1 MNHEY, CDR2 SMNVEV (reference sequence). The CDR3 is 15 amino acids. Here the CDR3 DNA reads TGTGCCAGCAGTTTAGACGTAGGGCAGGACTATGGCTACACCTTC. Encoded protein: CASSLDVGQDYGYTF.

This clonotype was seen many times. The chain is built from TRBV12-3 or TRBV12-4 and TRBJ2-5; maybe TRBD1 (6 bases). V lost 5 bases and J lost 2, with 9 bases in between. CDR3 length: 13 amino acids. The CDR3 reads CASSRTVQETQYF. CDR3 DNA sequence: TGTGCCAGCAGTCGGACAGTTCAAGAGACCCAGTACTTC.

This clonotype occurred a few times. The CDR3 nucleotides are TGCAGCGCCCGGCGGGCGGGAGGGGAATACAATGAGCAGTTCTTC. Amino acids: CSARRAGGEYNEQFF. This chain links TRBV29-1 with TRBJ2-1; 9 bases align to TRBD2. After removal of 7 bases from V and 4 bases from J, the junction contained 11 bases not matched to a gene. Germline V gene data show CDR1 as SQVTM and CDR2 as ANQGSEA. The CDR3 runs 15 residues.

This clonotype was seen more than once but under ten times. The junction and the germline gene differ at one end; a read error may be behind it. This rearrangement joins TRBV4-1 to TRBJ1-6; a weak D match, TRBD1 (5 bases). CDR1 is MGHRA, CDR2 YSYEKL, per germline. This CDR3 is 20 amino acids long. The CDR3 here is CASSQDEGFWGATYNSPLHF. CDR3 in DNA: TGCGCCAGCAGCCAAGATGAGGGTTTCTGGGGCGCAACCTACAATTCACCCCTCCACTTT.

This clonotype appeared a few times. The rearrangement uses TRBV27 and TRBJ1-1; no firm D call. This CDR3 is built from 12 residues. In germline, CDR1 is MNHEY, CDR2 SMNVEV (reference sequence). With 3 bases removed from V and 6 bases from J, the gap between germline ends came to 8 bases. This chain's CDR3 is CASSFFGAEAFF. CDR3 coding DNA: TGTGCCAGCAGTTTCTTCGGCGCTGAAGCTTTCTTT.

This clonotype was observed many times. The rearrangement joins TRBV28 to TRBJ2-6; 11 nucleotides match TRBD1. V lost 3 bases to trimming and J lost 4 bases; unmatched junction nucleotides: 8. This CDR3 is built from 18 residues. Germline CDR1 is MDHEN and CDR2 is SYDVKM. CDR3 DNA: TGTGCCAGCAGTTTGTATGGGACAGGGGGAACCGGGGCCAACGTCCTGACTTTC. This codes for CASSLYGTGGTGANVLTF.

J is TRBJ1-3 and V is TRBV19; D call uncertain. V shed 7 bases and J shed 0 bases, with 10 bases lying between them. Germline CDR1 reads LNHDA; CDR2 reads SQIVND (reference sequence). CDR3 length: 14 residues. The CDR3 nucleotides are TGTGCCAGTATGGTGGGGATCTCTGGAAACACCATATATTTT. Translation gives CASMVGISGNTIYF.

This clonotype was counted a few times. The chain couples TRBV7-3 to TRBJ2-4; 8 bases are a match to TRBD1. The CDR3 covers 15 residues. The germline V gene has CDR1 SGHTA and CDR2 FQGTGA. J gave up 5 bases and V 6 bases, and 9 bases lay outside the gene matches. Written as DNA, the CDR3 is TGTGCCAGCAGTTATGACAGGGGACCAGAAAACATTCAGTACTTC. It yields the protein CASSYDRGPENIQYF.

The chain recombines TRBV9 with TRBJ2-1; 10 positions agree with TRBD2. CDR1 SGDLS and CDR2 YYNGEE come from the germline V gene. J was trimmed by 5 bases and V by 3 bases; bases with no gene match: 5. CDR3 length: 15 residues. CDR3 protein: CASSATSGTHNEQFF. The CDR3 DNA follows: TGTGCCAGCAGCGCTACTAGCGGGACCCACAATGAGCAGTTCTTC.

This clonotype was counted ten times or more. This sequence joins TRBV6-1 and TRBJ1-1, with D possibly TRBD1 on 5 matching bases. Germline-derived CDR1 and CDR2 are MNHNS and SASEGT. V was pared by 5 bases and J by 5 bases, with 18 bases between. The CDR3 runs to 15 residues. CDR3 amino acids: CASSSSWGMWTEAFF. Here the CDR3 DNA reads TGTGCCAGCAGTTCTTCCTGGGGGATGTGGACTGAAGCTTTCTTT.

This clonotype was detected many times. The rearrangement joins TRBV29-1 to TRBJ2-1, with 8 positions matching TRBD2. V dropped 8 bases and J dropped 5; count of bases not matched to a gene: 11. Germline-derived CDR1 and CDR2 are SQVTM and ANQGSEA. The CDR3 spans 14 residues. CDR3 sequence reads: CSHSRAGANNEQFF. CDR3 DNA sequence: TGCAGCCACTCCCGAGCGGGAGCGAACAATGAGCAGTTCTTC.

The genes are TRBV5-4 and TRBJ1-2; 11 bases line up with TRBD1. Germline V gene sequence: CDR1 SGHNT, CDR2 YYREEE (reference sequence). The CDR3 has 15 amino acids. J gave up 7 bases and V 2 bases, and 7 bases lay outside the gene matches. CDR3 region: CASSLLRDRGVGYTF. In DNA form, the CDR3 reads TGTGCCAGCAGCTTACTCCGGGACAGGGGGGTTGGCTACACCTTC.

This clonotype was seen only a few times. The chain employs TRBV20-1 and TRBJ2-2; unclear D gene. The CDR3 extends over 12 amino acids. Trimming removed 0 bases at V and 6 bases at J, with 5 bases between. CDR1 and CDR2 (germline): DFQATT, SNEGSKA (reference sequence). CDR3 nucleotide sequence: TGCAGTGCTAGAGAACCATCCGGGGAGCTGTTTTTT. It yields the protein CSAREPSGELFF.

Ten or more counts support this clonotype. CDR3 in DNA: TGTGCCAGCAGCTTCCGGGACACCGTCGGCTACGAGCAGTACTTC. Translating gives CASSFRDTVGYEQYF. The V call is TRBV11-1, the J call TRBJ2-7, with D tentatively TRBD1 (6 bases). V shed 3 bases and J shed 3 bases, with 15 bases lying between them. This CDR3 has 15 residues. Germline V gene lookup returns CDR1 SGHAT and CDR2 FQDESV (reference sequence).

V gene TRBV6-1 combines with J gene TRBJ2-1; 7 bases match TRBD2. The CDR3 contains 14 residues. Germline-derived CDR1 and CDR2 are MNHNS and SASEGT. The CDR3 loop reads CAGGVQSSYNEQFF. CDR3 nucleotide sequence: TGTGCTGGGGGGGTCCAGAGCTCCTACAATGAGCAGTTCTTC.

The chain links TRBV20-1 to TRBJ2-2, with D uncertain. V lost 2 bases to trimming and J lost 2 bases, with 9 bases between them. Germline V gene sequence: CDR1 DFQATT, CDR2 SNEGSKA (reference sequence). CDR3 length: 14 amino acids. CDR3 nucleotides: TGCAGTGCTAGAAAGGCAGACAACACCGGGGAGCTGTTTTTT. It encodes CSARKADNTGELFF.

The V gene is TRBV4-3, the J gene TRBJ2-6; maybe TRBD1 (6 bases). The CDR3 runs 18 residues. Germline CDR1 LGHNA, CDR2 YSLEER. V shed 0 bases and J shed 2 bases, with 14 bases lying between them. The DNA for the CDR3 is TGCGCCAGCAGCCAAGAAGACAGACCAGGGGCTGGGGCCAACGTCCTGACTTTC. It is translated as CASSQEDRPGAGANVLTF.

This clonotype was seen at least ten times. The V gene is TRBV24-1, the J gene TRBJ2-7; D is possibly TRBD2 (6 bases). Germline lookup yields CDR1 KGHDR and CDR2 SFDVKD. CDR3 length: 13 residues. Trimming took 10 bases from V and 1 from J, leaving 13 bases between them. The CDR3 bases are TGTGCCACTCGGGACTCCCCATCCTACGAGCAGTACTTC. Translation gives CATRDSPSYEQYF.

This clonotype was observed at least ten times. This rearrangement joins TRBV20-1 to TRBJ2-3; the match to TRBD2 covers 8 bases. In germline, CDR1 is DFQATT, CDR2 SNEGSKA (reference sequence). This CDR3 comprises 16 residues. Unmatched junction bases numbered 11, after V lost 5 bases and J lost 1 base. CDR3 coding DNA: TGCAGTGCTTATCCCCCATGGCGGGAGGGCACAGATACGCAGTATTTT. Its protein is CSAYPPWREGTDTQYF.

A few counts support this clonotype. The chain joins TRBV14 to TRBJ2-7; 8 bases align to TRBD2. The CDR3 spans 15 residues. CDR1 and CDR2 from the germline V gene are SGHDN and FVKESK. V trimming: 1 base; J trimming: 2 bases; junction bases outside the gene matches: 4. CDR3 in amino acids: CASSQAGGGAYEQYF. The CDR3 coding sequence is TGTGCCAGCAGCCAAGCCGGGGGGGGGGCCTACGAGCAGTACTTC.

The rearrangement uses TRBV29-1 and TRBJ2-4; D possibly corresponds to TRBD2 (5 bases). This CDR3 region has 13 residues. V was clipped by 4 bases and J by 2 bases, with 9 bases between them. Germline-derived CDR1 and CDR2 are SQVTM and ANQGSEA. The chain's CDR3 is CSVGRGTKNIQYF. Here the CDR3 DNA reads TGCAGCGTTGGGCGAGGGACCAAAAACATTCAGTACTTC.

In its sample, this clonotype was seen a few times. The chain links TRBV19 to TRBJ1-4; D unclear. The CDR3 contains 16 residues. The germline V gene has CDR1 LNHDA and CDR2 SQIVND (reference sequence). V was shortened by 8 bases and J by 0 bases, with 16 bases between the two germline ends. The CDR3 nucleotides are TGTGCCAGTGGTCCTGAGGCGGGGACAACTAATGAAAAACTGTTTTTT. This encodes CASGPEAGTTNEKLFF.